This T cell receptor beta chain appears in the sequencing data of a study of CD8+CD57+ T cells in acquired aplastic anemia. Turning to this clonotype: Relative to the germline gene, one junction end is altered; a read error may explain this.

This CDR3 is 14 amino acids long. CDR1 and CDR2 (germline): LNHNV, YYDKDF (reference sequence). TCR beta VDJ combinations and CDR3 sequences were profiled from genomic DNA. Using its own MiXCR run on the reads, TCRdb lists one record per CDR3 protein. The table lists 270,000 or so distinct CDR3 sequences, around 82% of them singletons. Selection for sequencing was limited to patients who had shown CD8+CD57+ cell expansion by flow cytometry. The chain recombines TRBV15 with TRBJ2-3, with D unresolved. Sequences were obtained from sorted CD4+, CD8+, or CD8+CD57+ T cells (not recorded which) from PBMCs. This clonotype originated in a human donor with aplastic anemia. CDR3 coding DNA: TGTGCCACCAGCATAGCCGGCGATCAAGAGACGCAGTACTTT. Encoded protein: CATSIAGDQETQYF. Variable domain in full (rest from reference TRBV15 and TRBJ2-3): DAMVIQNPRYQVTQFGKPVTLSCSQTLNHNVMYWYQQKSSQAPKLLFHYYDKDFNNEADTPDNFQSRRPNTSFCFLDIRSPGLGDTAMYLCATSIAGDQETQYFGPGTRLTVL.